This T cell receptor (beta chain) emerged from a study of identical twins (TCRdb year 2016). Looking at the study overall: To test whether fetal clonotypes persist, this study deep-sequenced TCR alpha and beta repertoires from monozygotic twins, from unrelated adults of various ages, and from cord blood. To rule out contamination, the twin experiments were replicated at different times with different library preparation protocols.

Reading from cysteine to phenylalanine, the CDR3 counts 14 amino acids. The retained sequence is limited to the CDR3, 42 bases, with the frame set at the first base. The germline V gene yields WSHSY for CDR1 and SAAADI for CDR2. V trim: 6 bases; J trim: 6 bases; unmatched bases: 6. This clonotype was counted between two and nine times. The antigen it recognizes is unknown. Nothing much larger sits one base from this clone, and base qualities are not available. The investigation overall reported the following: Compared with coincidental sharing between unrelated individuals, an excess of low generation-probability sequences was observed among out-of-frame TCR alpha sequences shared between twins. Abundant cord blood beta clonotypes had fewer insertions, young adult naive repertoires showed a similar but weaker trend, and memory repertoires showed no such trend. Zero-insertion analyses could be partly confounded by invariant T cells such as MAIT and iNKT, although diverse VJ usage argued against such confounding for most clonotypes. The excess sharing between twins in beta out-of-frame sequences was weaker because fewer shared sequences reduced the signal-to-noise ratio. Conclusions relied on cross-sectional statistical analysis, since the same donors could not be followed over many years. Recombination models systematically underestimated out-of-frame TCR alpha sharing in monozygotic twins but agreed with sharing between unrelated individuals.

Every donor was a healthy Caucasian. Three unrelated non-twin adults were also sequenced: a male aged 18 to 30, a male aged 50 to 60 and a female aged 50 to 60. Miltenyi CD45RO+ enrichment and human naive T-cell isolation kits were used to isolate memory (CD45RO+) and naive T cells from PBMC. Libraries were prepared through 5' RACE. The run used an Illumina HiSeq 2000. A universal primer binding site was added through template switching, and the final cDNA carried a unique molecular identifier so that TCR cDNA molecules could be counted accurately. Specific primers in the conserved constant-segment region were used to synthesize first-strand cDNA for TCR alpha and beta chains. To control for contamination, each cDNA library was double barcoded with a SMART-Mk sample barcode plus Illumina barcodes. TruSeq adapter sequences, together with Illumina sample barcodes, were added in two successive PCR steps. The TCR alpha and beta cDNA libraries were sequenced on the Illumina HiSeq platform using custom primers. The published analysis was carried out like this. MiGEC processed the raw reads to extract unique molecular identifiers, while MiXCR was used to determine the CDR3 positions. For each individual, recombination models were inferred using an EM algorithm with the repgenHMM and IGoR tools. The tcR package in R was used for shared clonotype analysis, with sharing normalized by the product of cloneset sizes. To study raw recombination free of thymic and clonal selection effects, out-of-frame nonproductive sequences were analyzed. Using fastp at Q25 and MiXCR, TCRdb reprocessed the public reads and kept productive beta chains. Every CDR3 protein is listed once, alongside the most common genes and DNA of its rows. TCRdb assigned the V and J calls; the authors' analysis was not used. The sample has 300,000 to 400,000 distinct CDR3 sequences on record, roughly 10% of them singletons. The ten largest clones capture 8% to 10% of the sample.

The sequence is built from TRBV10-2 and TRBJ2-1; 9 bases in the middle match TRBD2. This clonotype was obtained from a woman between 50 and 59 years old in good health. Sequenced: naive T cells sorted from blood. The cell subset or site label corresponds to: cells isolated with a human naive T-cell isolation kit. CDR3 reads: CASSRSGRRNEQFF. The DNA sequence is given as TGCGCCAGCAGCCGAAGCGGGAGGCGCAATGAGCAGTTCTTC.